The clone carrying this TCR beta chain was counted many times. Its antigen remains unknown. Described treatment: PENTA 11 planned treatment interruption arm or continuous ART arm. At least 24 weeks of at least three-drug ART, in children 2 to 15 years. Only samples with at least 5 million viable PBMCs qualified. The data originate from a study of HIV-infected children after antiretroviral therapy interruption. Study as a whole: Children's median ages were around 9.1 years and 8 years by group.

V lost 3 bases and J lost 3; bases outside the gene matches: 1. The CDR3 runs 14 residues. Germline-derived CDR1 and CDR2 are LGHDT and YNNKEL (reference sequence). The TCR library was built from RNA with a 3' RACE protocol and unique molecular identifiers. Each CDR3 protein gets one entry after TCRdb re-called the 3' RACE reads with MiXCR. The sample lists approximately 95,000 distinct CDR3 sequences; roughly 6.7% were seen once. Findings and caveats of the study: Naive CD4+ sequences overlapped less between time points once interruption began.

Specimen: CD45RA+ CD4+ T cells from PBMCs, pooled from several time points, collected from a donor given antiretroviral therapy, either interrupted or continuous. Indicated subset: naive CD4+ CD45RA+ CD45RO- T cells. This receptor was identified in a pool of human donors with HIV. The chain has TRBV3-1 and TRBJ2-5; the match to TRBD2 covers 10 bases. This CDR3 is CASSHLAGEETQYF. The CDR3, as DNA: TGTGCCAGCAGCCATCTAGCGGGGGAAGAGACCCAGTACTTC.